The sequence of this T cell receptor beta chain was determined in a study of cytomegalovirus exposure and HLA in healthy donors. This clone was seen more than once but under ten times. The primer mix had 60 Vbeta and 13 Jbeta primers. Using immunoSEQ multiplex PCR, the repertoire was profiled, and TCRdb retains in-frame clones only, with some absent. This sample has some 87,000 clones; 62% occur once, and the top ten carry around 5.5%. This CDR3 is built from 15 residues. CDR1 SGHTA and CDR2 FQGNSA come from the germline V gene. V lost 0 bases, J lost 3 bases, and 9 bases lay in between. The chain uses TRBV7-2 and TRBJ1-3; D call uncertain. The receptor was isolated from a woman aged 25-40 years in good health and CMV-seropositive. Sequencing used PBMCs. The CDR3 DNA follows: TGTGCCAGCAGCTTAGCAGGAGTAAGTGGAAACACCATATATTTT. As protein: CASSLAGVSGNTIYF. Complete variable domain (other parts from reference TRBV7-2 and TRBJ1-3): GAGVSQSPSNKVTEKGKDVELRCDPISGHTALYWYRQSLGQGLEFLIYFQGNSAPDKSGLPSDRFSAERTGGSVSTLTIQRTQQEDSAVYLCASSLAGVSGNTIYFGEGSWLTVV.